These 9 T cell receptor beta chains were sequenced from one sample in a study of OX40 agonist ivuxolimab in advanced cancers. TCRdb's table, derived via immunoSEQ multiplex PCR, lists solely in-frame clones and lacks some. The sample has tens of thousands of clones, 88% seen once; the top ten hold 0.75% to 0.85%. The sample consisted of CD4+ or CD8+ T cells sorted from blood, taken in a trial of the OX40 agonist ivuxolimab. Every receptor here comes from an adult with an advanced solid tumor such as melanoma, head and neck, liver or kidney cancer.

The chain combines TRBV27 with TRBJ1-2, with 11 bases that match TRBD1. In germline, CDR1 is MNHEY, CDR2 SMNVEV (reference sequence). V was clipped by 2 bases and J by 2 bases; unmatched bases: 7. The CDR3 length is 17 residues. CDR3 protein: CASSLISGTGGNYGYTF. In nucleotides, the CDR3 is TGTGCCAGCAGTTTAATATCCGGGACAGGGGGAAACTATGGCTACACCTTC.

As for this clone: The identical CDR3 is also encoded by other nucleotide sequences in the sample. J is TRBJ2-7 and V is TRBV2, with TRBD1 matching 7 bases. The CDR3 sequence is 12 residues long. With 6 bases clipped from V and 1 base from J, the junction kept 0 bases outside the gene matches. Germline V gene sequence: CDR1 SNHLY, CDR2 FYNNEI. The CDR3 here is CASRGQSYEQYF. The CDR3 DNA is TGTGCCAGCAGGGGACAGTCCTACGAGCAGTACTTC.

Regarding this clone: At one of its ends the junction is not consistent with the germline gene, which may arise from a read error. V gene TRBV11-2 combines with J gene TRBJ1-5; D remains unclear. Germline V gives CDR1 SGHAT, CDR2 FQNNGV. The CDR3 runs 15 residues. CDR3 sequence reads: CASSLSEEKLQPRHF. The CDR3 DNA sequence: TGTGCCAGCAGCCTCTCGGAAGAAAAGTTACAGCCCCGGCATTTT. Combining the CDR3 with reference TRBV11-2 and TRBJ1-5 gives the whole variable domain EAGVAQSPRYKIIEKRQSVAFWCNPISGHATLYWYQQILGQGPKLLIQFQNNGVVDDSQLPKDRFSAERLKGVDSTLKIQPAKLEDSAVYLCASSLSEEKLQPRHFGDGTRLSIL.

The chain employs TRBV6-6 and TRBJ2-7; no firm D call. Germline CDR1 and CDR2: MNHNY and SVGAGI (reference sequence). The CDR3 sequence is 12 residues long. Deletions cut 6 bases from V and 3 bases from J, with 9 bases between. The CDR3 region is CASSLLVYEQYF. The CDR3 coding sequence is TGTGCCAGCAGCCTGCTGGTCTACGAGCAGTACTTC.

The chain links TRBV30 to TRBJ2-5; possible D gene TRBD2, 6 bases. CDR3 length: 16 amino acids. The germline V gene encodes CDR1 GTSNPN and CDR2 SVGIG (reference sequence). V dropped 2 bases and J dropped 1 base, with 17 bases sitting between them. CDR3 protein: CAWSMRGGHSQETQYF. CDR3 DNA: TGTGCCTGGAGTATGAGGGGAGGACACAGCCAAGAGACCCAGTACTTC.

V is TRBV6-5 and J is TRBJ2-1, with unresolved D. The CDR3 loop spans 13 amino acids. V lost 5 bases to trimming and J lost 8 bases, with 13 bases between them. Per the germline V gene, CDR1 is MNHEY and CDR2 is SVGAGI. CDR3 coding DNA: TGTGCCAGCAGTGAACCTATCTCCCATGAGCAGTTCTTC. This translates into CASSEPISHEQFF.

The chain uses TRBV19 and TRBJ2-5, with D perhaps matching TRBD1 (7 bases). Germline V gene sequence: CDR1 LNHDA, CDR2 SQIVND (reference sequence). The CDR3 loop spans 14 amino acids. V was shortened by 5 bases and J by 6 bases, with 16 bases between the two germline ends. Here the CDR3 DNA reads TGTGCCAGTAGTGGCCAGGGGGGTCGTCAGACCCAGTACTTC. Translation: CASSGQGGRQTQYF. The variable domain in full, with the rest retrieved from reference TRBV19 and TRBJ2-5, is DGGITQSPKYLFRKEGQNVTLSCEQNLNHDAMYWYRQDPGQGLRLIYYSQIVNDFQKGDIAEGYSVSREKKESFPLTVTSAQKNPTAFYLCASSGQGGRQTQYFGPGTRLLVL.

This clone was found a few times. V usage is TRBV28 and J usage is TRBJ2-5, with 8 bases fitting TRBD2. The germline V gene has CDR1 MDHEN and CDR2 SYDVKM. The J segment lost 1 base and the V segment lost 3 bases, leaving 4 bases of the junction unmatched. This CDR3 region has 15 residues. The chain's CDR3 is CASSFSGGLQETQYF. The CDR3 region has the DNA TGTGCCAGCAGTTTCTCGGGGGGGCTCCAAGAGACCCAGTACTTC.

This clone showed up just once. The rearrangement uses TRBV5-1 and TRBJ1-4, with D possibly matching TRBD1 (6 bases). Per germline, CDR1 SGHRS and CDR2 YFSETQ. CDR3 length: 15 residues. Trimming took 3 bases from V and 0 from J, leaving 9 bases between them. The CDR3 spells CASSSRGPTNEKLFF. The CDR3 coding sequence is TGCGCCAGCAGCTCTCGGGGGCCAACTAATGAAAAACTGTTTTTT.